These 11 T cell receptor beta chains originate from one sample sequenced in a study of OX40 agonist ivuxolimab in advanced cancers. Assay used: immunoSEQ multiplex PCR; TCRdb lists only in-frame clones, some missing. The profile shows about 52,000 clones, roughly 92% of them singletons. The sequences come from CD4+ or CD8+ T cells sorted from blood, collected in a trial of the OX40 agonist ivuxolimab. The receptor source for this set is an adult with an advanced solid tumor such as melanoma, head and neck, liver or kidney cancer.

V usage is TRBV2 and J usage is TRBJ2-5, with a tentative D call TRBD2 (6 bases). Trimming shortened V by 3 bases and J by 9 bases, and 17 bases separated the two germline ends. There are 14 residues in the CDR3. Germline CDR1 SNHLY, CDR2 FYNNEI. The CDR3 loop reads CASSDGTYNAAQYF. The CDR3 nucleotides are TGTGCCAGCAGTGACGGGACTTACAACGCGGCCCAGTACTTC.

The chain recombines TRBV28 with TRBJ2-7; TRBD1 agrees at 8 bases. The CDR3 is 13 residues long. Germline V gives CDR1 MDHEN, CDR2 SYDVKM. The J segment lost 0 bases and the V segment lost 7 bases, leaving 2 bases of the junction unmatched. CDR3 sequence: CASMGQASYEQYF. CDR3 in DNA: TGTGCCAGCATGGGACAGGCCTCCTACGAGCAGTACTTC.

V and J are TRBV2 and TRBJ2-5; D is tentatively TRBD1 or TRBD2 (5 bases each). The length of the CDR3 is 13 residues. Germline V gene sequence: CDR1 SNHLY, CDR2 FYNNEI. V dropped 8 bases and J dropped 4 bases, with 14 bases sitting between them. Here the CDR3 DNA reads TGTGCCAGCCGAGCCAGGGCGGGAGAGACCCAGTACTTC. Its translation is CASRARAGETQYF.

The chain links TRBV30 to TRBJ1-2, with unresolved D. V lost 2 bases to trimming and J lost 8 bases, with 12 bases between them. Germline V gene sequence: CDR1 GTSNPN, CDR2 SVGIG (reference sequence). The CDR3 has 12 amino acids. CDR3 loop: CAWSLTAYGYTF. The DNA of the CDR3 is TGTGCCTGGAGTCTGACCGCGTACGGCTACACCTTC.

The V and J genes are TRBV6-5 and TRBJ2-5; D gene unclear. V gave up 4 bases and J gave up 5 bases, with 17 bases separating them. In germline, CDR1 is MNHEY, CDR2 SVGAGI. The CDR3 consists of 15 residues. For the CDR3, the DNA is TGTGCCAGCAGTTCCTCCCCCTCCCCAGCGGAGACCCAGTACTTC. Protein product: CASSSSPSPAETQYF.

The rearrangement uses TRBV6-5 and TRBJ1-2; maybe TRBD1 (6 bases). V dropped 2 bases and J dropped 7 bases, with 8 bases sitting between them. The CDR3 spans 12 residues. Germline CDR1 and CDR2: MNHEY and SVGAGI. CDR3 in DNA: TGTGCCAGCAGTTACGGGGGCCTTGGCTACACCTTC. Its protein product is CASSYGGLGYTF.

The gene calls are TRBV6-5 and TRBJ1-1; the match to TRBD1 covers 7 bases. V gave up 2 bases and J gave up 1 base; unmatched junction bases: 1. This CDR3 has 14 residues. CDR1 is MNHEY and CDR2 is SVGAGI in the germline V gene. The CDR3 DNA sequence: TGTGCCAGCAGTTACCGGACAGGGAACACTGAAGCTTTCTTT. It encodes CASSYRTGNTEAFF.

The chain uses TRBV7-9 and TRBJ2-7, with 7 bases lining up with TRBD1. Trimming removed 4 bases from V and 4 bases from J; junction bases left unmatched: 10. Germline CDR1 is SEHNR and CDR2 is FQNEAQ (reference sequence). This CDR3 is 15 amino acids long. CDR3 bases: TGTGCCAGCAGCTCTACCGGGACAGAGAATTACGAGCAGTACTTC. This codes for CASSSTGTENYEQYF.

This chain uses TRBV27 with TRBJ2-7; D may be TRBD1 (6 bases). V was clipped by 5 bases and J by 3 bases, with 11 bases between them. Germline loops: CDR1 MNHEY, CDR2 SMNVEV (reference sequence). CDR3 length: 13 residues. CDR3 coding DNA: TGTGCCAGCAGTATGACACAGGGCTACGAGCAGTACTTC. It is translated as CASSMTQGYEQYF.

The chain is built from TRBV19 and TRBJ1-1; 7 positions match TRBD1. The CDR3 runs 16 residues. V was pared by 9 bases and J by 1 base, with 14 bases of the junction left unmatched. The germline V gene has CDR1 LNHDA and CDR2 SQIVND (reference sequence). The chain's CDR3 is CASLPSETGKNTEAFF. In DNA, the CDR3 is TGTGCCAGCCTGCCCTCCGAGACAGGGAAGAACACTGAAGCTTTCTTT.

CDR3: CASSFAGGTEAFF. The CDR3 DNA is TGTGCCAGCAGTTTTGCGGGAGGCACTGAAGCTTTCTTT. This chain connects TRBV27 to TRBJ1-1; D ambiguous. Trimming took 3 bases from V and 4 from J, leaving 9 bases between them. The CDR3 totals 13 residues. The germline V gene has CDR1 MNHEY and CDR2 SMNVEV (reference sequence).